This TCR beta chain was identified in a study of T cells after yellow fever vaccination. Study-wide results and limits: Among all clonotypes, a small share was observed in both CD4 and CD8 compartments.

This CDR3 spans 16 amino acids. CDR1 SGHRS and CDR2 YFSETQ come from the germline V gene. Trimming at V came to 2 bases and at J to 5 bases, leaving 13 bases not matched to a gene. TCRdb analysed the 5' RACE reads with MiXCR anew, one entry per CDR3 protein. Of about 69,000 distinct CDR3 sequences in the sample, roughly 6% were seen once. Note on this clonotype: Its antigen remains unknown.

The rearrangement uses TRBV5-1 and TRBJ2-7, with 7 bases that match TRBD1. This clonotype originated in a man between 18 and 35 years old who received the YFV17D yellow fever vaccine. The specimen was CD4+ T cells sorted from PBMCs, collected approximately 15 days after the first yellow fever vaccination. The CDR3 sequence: CASSFGDRDRVHEQYF. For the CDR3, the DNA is TGCGCCAGCAGCTTCGGAGACAGGGATCGGGTCCACGAGCAGTACTTC.